This T cell receptor beta chain was captured in a study of vaccination effects on CD4 cells after COVID-19 (dated by TCRdb to 2021 to 2024). In terms of the full investigation: Each participant got two doses of an mRNA SARS-CoV-2 vaccine, either BNT162b2 or mRNA-1273. Cultures from other donors in the study were sequenced using the Oncomine TCR Beta short-read assay on an Illumina iSeq 100. The full study included over 8 COVID-19 convalescent patients and several SARS-CoV-2-naive healthy vaccine recipients. SARS-CoV-2 spike-specific CD4+ TCR repertoires from before and after mRNA vaccination were compared in COVID-19 convalescent patients and in infection-naive vaccine recipients.

The library was produced with the immunoSEQ multiplex PCR assay. DNA from the cultured, isolated CD4+ T cells was subjected to TCR beta CDR3 sequencing. From the authors' description of their analysis: Non-productive TCR sequences were discarded, and reads were trimmed to the CDR3 region, with only CDR3s of 7 or more amino acids retained. Antigen-specific clonotypes were identified using the MANAFEST web app by comparison of expansion in peptide wells against reference cultures. To be called positive, a clone needed expansion at FDR<0.05 compared with the reference and with all other wells, an odds ratio greater than 5, and a frequency greater than 0.1% in two replicate wells. Clonotypes significantly expanded in SARS-CoV-2 spike wells and in at least one common cold coronavirus spike condition were defined as cross-reactive. CDR3 similarity was assessed by Levenshtein distance with the stringdist R package, and unrooted trees were built with ape in R 3.6.1. The clones in this table, taken by TCRdb from immuneACCESS, are in-frame only. Not every clone is retained; where verified, under half of the shortfall comes from an unresolved V gene, and the cause of the rest is unknown. V, J and clone size derive from that table, while D and trimming were established from the DNA sequence. The sample records 55,000 to 80,000 clones, around 80% of which are singletons. The top ten constitute about 12% of the sample.

In the ViraFEST assay, PBMC were stimulated with viral peptide pools, and TCR sequencing was then used to find antigen-specific CD4+ T cell clonotypes based on their expansion. After around 10 days of culture, CD4+ T cells were isolated with the EasySep CD4+ T cell isolation kit. Healthy vaccine recipients had no prior SARS-CoV-2 infection, confirmed by negative nucleocapsid antibodies before and after vaccination. About 2.2 million PBMC per well were cultured in IMDM with about 4.6% human AB serum, 8.5 to 10 IU/ml IL-2 and gentamicin, plus 10 ug/ml peptides. Half of the culture medium was replaced with fresh IL-2-containing medium on days 3 and 7. Unless otherwise noted, each peptide stimulation condition was cultured in triplicate wells. PBMC were separated from whole blood using Ficoll-Paque Plus gradient centrifugation and were then either cryopreserved at -140C or used fresh. The overlapping peptide pools covered the spike proteins of SARS-CoV-2 as well as those of the common cold coronaviruses HCoV-NL63, HCoV-OC43 and HCoV-229E. The QIAamp micro DNA kit was used to extract genomic DNA from the cultured CD4+ T cells.

Overall results and qualifications from the work: In healthy vaccine recipients, vaccine-induced clones were almost all SARS-CoV-2 mono-reactive, with only 1 of 255 being cross-reactive with common cold coronaviruses. Limitations of the study were the small number of convalescent patients and the absence of early post-infection timepoints. Clones induced by infection and clones induced by vaccination both contracted markedly at late timepoints after vaccination, which fits with T cell responses waning over time.

Taken from cysteine to phenylalanine, the CDR3 has 17 residues. The only DNA kept is the CDR3, 51 bases in frame from the first base. CDR1 and CDR2, looked up from the germline V gene (reference sequence), are LGHDT and YNNKEL. The germline V and J ends show losses of 6 bases and 6 bases respectively, and no gene match explains 13 bases of the junction. About this clone itself: What antigen it recognizes has not been identified. Per-base quality was not reported, and no clone a single base away is much larger than it.

The chain couples TRBV3-1 (or the pseudogene TRBV3-2) to TRBJ1-6; 8 bases in the junction line up with TRBD1. The TCR sequence derives from a human donor who received a COVID-19 vaccine. Specimen: CD4+ T cells from PBMCs cultured with SARS-CoV-2 spike peptides, collected before COVID-19 vaccination. The cell subset or site label for this specimen denotes: SARS-CoV-2 spike overlapping peptide pool stimulation. The CDR3 here reads CASSLTGQGLGNSPLHF. The sequence in DNA is TGTGCCAGCAGTTTGACAGGACAGGGCCTGGGTAATTCACCCCTCCACTTT.